One and the same sample provided the 10 T cell receptor beta chains below, sequenced in a study of cytotoxic CD8 clonotypes in ibrutinib-treated CLL. Clones were read by immunoSEQ multiplex PCR, and TCRdb kept only the in-frame ones, dropping some. The profile shows about 120,000 clones, about 50% of them singletons. The sample was PBMCs, taken after 24 months of ibrutinib treatment. The receptors shown here come from a human donor with chronic lymphocytic leukemia.

This chain joins TRBV2 and TRBJ1-2; 7 bases are shared with TRBD1. Germline V gene data show CDR1 as SNHLY and CDR2 as FYNNEI. V trimming: 6 bases; J trimming: 1 base; junction bases outside the gene matches: 5. The CDR3 covers 14 residues. The CDR3 DNA is TGTGCCAGCAGCTGGGGGACAGTTAACTATGGCTACACCTTC. It specifies CASSWGTVNYGYTF.

The J gene is TRBJ2-2, the V gene TRBV7-9; D is unresolved. Germline loops: CDR1 SEHNR, CDR2 FQNEAQ (reference sequence). This CDR3 region has 15 residues. V lost 0 bases and J 1 base, leaving 6 bases between the germline ends. In DNA, the CDR3 is TGTGCCAGCAGCTTAGCGCGCGGGAACACCGGGGAGCTGTTTTTT. Translation gives CASSLARGNTGELFF.

This chain uses TRBV30 with TRBJ1-2; D is unclear. The germline V gene has CDR1 GTSNPN and CDR2 SVGIG (reference sequence). The CDR3 has 13 amino acids. V was clipped by 0 bases and J by 8 bases, with 13 bases between them. The CDR3 is CAWSVRGLAGYTF. CDR3 DNA: TGTGCCTGGAGTGTACGAGGGTTGGCAGGCTACACCTTC.

The chain carries TRBV5-1 and TRBJ1-6, with D perhaps TRBD1 (6 bases). The V gene lost 5 bases and the J gene lost 1 base, with 13 bases spanning the gap. CDR1 and CDR2 (germline): SGHRS, YFSETQ. The CDR3 has 16 residues. The CDR3 region has the DNA TGCGCCAGCAGTTTACAGGGTTCTTCCTATAATTCACCCCTCCACTTT. Amino acids: CASSLQGSSYNSPLHF.

The rearrangement joins TRBV30 to TRBJ1-3; possible D gene TRBD1, 6 bases. Looked up from germline, CDR1 is GTSNPN and CDR2 is SVGIG (reference sequence). Trimming shortened V by 5 bases and J by 2 bases, and 10 bases separated the two germline ends. The CDR3 has 13 amino acids. The CDR3 DNA reads TGTGCCTGGTTACAGGGAGCTGGAAACACCATATATTTT. The encoded protein is CAWLQGAGNTIYF.

To note about this clone: Germline and junction disagree at one end, which may indicate a read error. The rearrangement joins TRBV2 to TRBJ1-2, with D uncertain. The CDR3 has 13 residues. In germline, CDR1 is SNHLY, CDR2 FYNNEI. CDR3 DNA: TGTGCCAGCAGGGAAGGACCGACCTATGGCTACACCTTC. Encoded protein: CASREGPTYGYTF. The full variable domain, with the rest looked up from reference TRBV2 and TRBJ1-2, is EPEVTQTPSHQVTQMGQEVILRCVPISNHLYFYWYRQILGQKVEFLVSFYNNEISEKSEIFDDQFSVERPDGSNFTLKIRSTKLEDSAMYFCASREGPTYGYTFGSGTRLTVV.

This rearrangement joins TRBV9 to TRBJ2-3; D may be TRBD2 (5 bases). The V gene lost 0 bases and the J gene lost 1 base, with 9 bases spanning the gap. CDR1 SGDLS and CDR2 YYNGEE come from the germline V gene. The CDR3 has 15 residues. CDR3: CASSVGGSGTDTQYF. CDR3 coding DNA: TGTGCCAGCAGCGTAGGGGGTAGCGGCACAGATACGCAGTATTTT.

This chain connects TRBV13 to TRBJ2-1; a possible D gene is TRBD2 (6 bases). This CDR3 spans 14 amino acids. Germline V gene data show CDR1 as PRHDT and CDR2 as FYEKMQ (reference sequence). Trimming took off 0 bases at V and 7 bases at J, with 10 bases between the two ends. CDR3 region: CASSLGDYPNEQFF. DNA of the CDR3: TGTGCCAGCAGCTTAGGGGACTACCCAAATGAGCAGTTCTTC.

This clone turned up a few times. The rearrangement joins TRBV7-9 to TRBJ2-5, with TRBD2 matching over 7 bases. The CDR3 is 13 residues long. The germline CDR1 and CDR2 sequences are SEHNR and FQNEAQ (reference sequence). The CDR3 DNA sequence: TGTGCTACCTCCGGGGGGATTCGAGAGACCCAGTACTTC. Protein: CATSGGIRETQYF.

This clone came up once. The gene calls are TRBV4-2 and TRBJ2-5, with TRBD2 as a possible D gene (6 bases). V lost 4 bases to trimming and J lost 4 bases, with 13 bases between them. The germline V gene has CDR1 LGHNA and CDR2 YNFKEQ. The CDR3 contains 14 residues. CDR3 protein: CASSRRGSGETQYF. The CDR3 DNA is TGTGCCAGCAGCCGGAGGGGTTCTGGAGAGACCCAGTACTTC.